These 31 T cell receptor beta chains share one sample of origin, sequenced in a study of CD8 T cells in ankylosing spondylitis. For these receptors, no antigen is known. Via MiXCR, TCRdb re-called the 5' RACE reads, giving one row per CDR3 protein. The table includes 450,000 or so distinct CDR3 sequences, about 25% detected once. Notes on the study in general: It appeared that ankylosing spondylitis blood was characterized by a TCR beta motif of seven or eight highly homologous variants.

Sample: blood, either unsorted or a sorted T cell fraction (not recorded which). Every receptor here comes from a male donor with ankylosing spondylitis.

This chain joins TRBV4-1 and TRBJ1-5, with 8 bases aligning to TRBD1. There are 15 residues in the CDR3. After removal of 0 bases from V and 9 bases from J, the junction contained 7 bases not matched to a gene. Germline CDR1 is MGHRA and CDR2 is YSYEKL. The CDR3 DNA sequence: TGCGCCAGCAGCCAAGATAGACAGGGGATAGGGCCCCAGCATTTT. The encoded protein is CASSQDRQGIGPQHF.

The rearrangement joins TRBV4-2 to TRBJ2-1, with TRBD1 identical over 12 bases. J lost 0 bases, V lost 4 bases, and 19 bases had no gene match. The CDR3 length is 22 residues. CDR1 LGHNA and CDR2 YNFKEQ come from the germline V gene. CDR3 in amino acids: CASSRGIHRDRGRIGSYNEQFF. CDR3 DNA sequence: TGTGCCAGCAGCCGAGGAATTCACCGGGACAGGGGGCGGATAGGCTCCTACAATGAGCAGTTCTTC.

V gene TRBV11-1 combines with J gene TRBJ2-3; D is possibly TRBD1 (7 bases). The germline CDR1 and CDR2 sequences are SGHAT and FQDESV (reference sequence). The CDR3 is 17 amino acids. Trimming took 4 bases from V and 5 from J, leaving 22 bases between them. This chain's CDR3 is CASSSLQGGAAQDTQYF. CDR3 nucleotide sequence: TGTGCCAGCAGCTCTCTGCAGGGGGGAGCAGCACAAGATACGCAGTATTTT.

V and J are TRBV7-2 and TRBJ1-6; TRBD1 matches at 10 bases. The CDR3 totals 14 residues. Trimming cost V 7 bases and J 5 bases; bases outside gene matches: 2. Germline assignment: CDR1 SGHTA and CDR2 FQGNSA. The CDR3 nucleotides are TGTGCCAGCACTGACAGGGGGCATAATTCACCCCTCCACTTT. Translating it yields CASTDRGHNSPLHF.

CDR3 residues: CSVALGLAGEGGYNEQFF. Here the CDR3 DNA reads TGCAGCGTTGCACTGGGACTAGCGGGAGAGGGGGGGTACAATGAGCAGTTCTTC. This sequence joins TRBV29-1 and TRBJ2-1; 14 positions agree with TRBD2. The germline V gene encodes CDR1 SQVTM and CDR2 ANQGSEA. This CDR3 is 18 amino acids long. The J segment lost 4 bases and the V segment lost 4 bases, leaving 12 bases of the junction unmatched.

The CDR3 DNA reads as TGTGCCAGCACTATAGCGGGACTTACCTACAATGAGCAGTTCTTC. It yields the protein CASTIAGLTYNEQFF. The rearrangement links TRBV3-1 to TRBJ2-1; TRBD2 agrees at 8 bases. V trimming: 7 bases; J trimming: 2 bases; junction bases outside the gene matches: 7. This CDR3 contains 15 residues. Germline V gene sequence: CDR1 LGHDT, CDR2 YNNKEL (reference sequence).

This clonotype was seen a handful of times. This chain uses TRBV10-3 with TRBJ1-6; possible D gene TRBD1, 6 bases. This CDR3 region has 17 residues. CDR1 and CDR2 (germline): ENHRY, SYGVKD. Trimming pared 6 bases from V and 5 bases from J, leaving 20 bases between. CDR3 bases: TGTGCCATCAGCTCGGGGGCCCTAGGTGGGGATAATTCACCCCTCCACTTT. Amino acids: CAISSGALGGDNSPLHF.

The chain couples TRBV12-3 or TRBV12-4 to TRBJ2-7; tentative D call: TRBD1 (6 bases). V lost 3 bases, J lost 1 base, and 10 bases lay in between. The CDR3 extends over 14 amino acids. The chain's CDR3 is CASSLGHQSYEQYF. CDR3 coding DNA: TGTGCCAGCAGTTTGGGACATCAGTCCTACGAGCAGTACTTC.

The chain combines TRBV7-2 with TRBJ1-2; maybe TRBD1 (5 bases). CDR3 length: 14 residues. In germline, CDR1 is SGHTA, CDR2 FQGNSA. V lost 3 bases and J 7 bases, leaving 15 bases between the germline ends. The CDR3 DNA sequence: TGTGCCAGCAGCTTTTTGGACACTTACTCTGGCTACACCTTC. This sequence encodes CASSFLDTYSGYTF.

V usage is TRBV5-1 and J usage is TRBJ1-3, with D uncertain. Trimming took off 4 bases at V and 0 bases at J, with 11 bases between the two ends. Germline values: CDR1 SGHRS, CDR2 YFSETQ. The CDR3 is 15 residues long. The CDR3 DNA reads TGCGCCAGCAGCCCAGTTCTCGACTCTGGAAACACCATATATTTT. It yields the protein CASSPVLDSGNTIYF.

This clonotype was seen many times. The chain employs TRBV20-1 and TRBJ2-3, with 14 nucleotides matching TRBD2. The CDR3 has 14 amino acids. Germline values: CDR1 DFQATT, CDR2 SNEGSKA (reference sequence). V shed 5 bases and J 4 bases; nucleotides not matched to a gene: 2. As DNA, the CDR3 is TGCAGTGCTGCGGGACTAGCGGGAGCAGATACGCAGTATTTT. Amino acid sequence: CSAAGLAGADTQYF.

This clonotype appeared a few times. This sequence joins TRBV29-1 and TRBJ2-7, with 12 bases matching TRBD2. The germline V gene has CDR1 SQVTM and CDR2 ANQGSEA. The J segment lost 2 bases and the V segment lost 4 bases, leaving 3 bases of the junction unmatched. This CDR3 has 14 amino acids. The CDR3 nucleotides read TGCAGCGTTGTAGGACTAGCGGGACCCTACGAGCAGTACTTC. Its translation: CSVVGLAGPYEQYF.

There are a few counts of this clonotype. The chain recombines TRBV20-1 with TRBJ2-2; TRBD2 agrees at 7 bases. V trimming: 7 bases; J trimming: 3 bases; junction bases outside the gene matches: 2. The CDR3 extends over 12 amino acids. Germline-derived CDR1 and CDR2 are DFQATT and SNEGSKA (reference sequence). DNA of the CDR3: TGCAGTGGGAGCGGGGACACCGGGGAGCTGTTTTTT. This encodes CSGSGDTGELFF.

This clonotype came up a few times. This rearrangement joins TRBV18 to TRBJ2-7; D call uncertain. Germline values: CDR1 KGHSH, CDR2 LQKENI. This CDR3 is built from 12 residues. Trimming stripped 1 base from V and 3 bases from J, with 4 bases between. CDR3: CASSPQSYEQYF. The CDR3 DNA is TGTGCCAGCTCACCACAGAGCTACGAGCAGTACTTC.

J is TRBJ2-7 and V is TRBV5-1, with TRBD2 identical over 11 bases. Germline CDR1 SGHRS, CDR2 YFSETQ. The CDR3 spans 15 residues. Unmatched junction bases numbered 6, after V lost 4 bases and J lost 3 bases. The CDR3 protein is CASSRATSGNYEQYF. CDR3 nucleotide sequence: TGCGCCAGCAGCCGGGCGACTAGCGGGAACTACGAGCAGTACTTC.

The table lists this clonotype with a few counts. The chain is built from TRBV18 and TRBJ2-7; D remains ambiguous. V was trimmed by 3 bases and J by 5 bases, leaving 14 bases between them. Germline CDR1 and CDR2: KGHSH and LQKENI. This CDR3 comprises 14 residues. CDR3 in DNA: TGTGCCAGCTCACCTTACGCCGGGTCCCACGAGCAGTACGTC. It codes for CASSPYAGSHEQYV.

The V and J genes are TRBV12-3 or TRBV12-4 and TRBJ1-1; D might be TRBD1 (6 bases). The CDR3 has 14 amino acids. Between the trimmed V and J ends, which lost 8 bases and 1 base, there was a span of 14 bases. CDR3 in amino acids: CASWGQGENTEAFF. As DNA, the CDR3 is TGTGCCAGCTGGGGGCAGGGCGAGAACACTGAAGCTTTCTTT.

J is TRBJ1-4 and V is TRBV6-1, with D hard to call. The CDR3 totals 15 residues. The germline V and J ends were trimmed by 0 bases and 0 bases, with 5 bases remaining between them. Per germline, CDR1 MNHNS and CDR2 SASEGT. The CDR3 loop reads CASSEADPTNEKLFF. The CDR3 region has the DNA TGTGCCAGCAGTGAAGCTGATCCAACTAATGAAAAACTGTTTTTT.

This clonotype was counted many times. V gene TRBV5-1 combines with J gene TRBJ1-1; D call uncertain. The germline V gene encodes CDR1 SGHRS and CDR2 YFSETQ. CDR3 size: 14 residues. V was cut by 0 bases and J by 1 base, with 7 bases left in between. As DNA, the CDR3 is TGCGCCAGCAGCTTGGACGGAAAGAACACTGAAGCTTTCTTT. It encodes CASSLDGKNTEAFF.

This clonotype came up a few times. The gene calls are TRBV5-1 and TRBJ1-4; tentative D call: TRBD1 (5 bases). Germline V lookup: CDR1 SGHRS, CDR2 YFSETQ. V shed 4 bases and J shed 2 bases, with 18 bases lying between them. The CDR3 extends over 17 amino acids. The chain's CDR3 is CASSPASTGETNEKLFF. The CDR3 coding sequence is TGCGCCAGCAGCCCAGCATCTACGGGGGAGACTAATGAAAAACTGTTTTTT.

The chain links TRBV27 to TRBJ1-1, with D tentatively TRBD1 (6 bases). Trimming removed 6 bases at V and 7 bases at J, with 21 bases between. There are 15 residues in the CDR3. Germline V gene lookup returns CDR1 MNHEY and CDR2 SMNVEV (reference sequence). CDR3 sequence (DNA): TGTGCCAGCAGACTAATCGGGGGGGGCAAAAATGAAGCTTTCTTT. This translates into CASRLIGGGKNEAFF.

The chain couples TRBV20-1 to TRBJ2-7; D not resolved. Trimming left V 7 bases short and J 3 bases short, with 10 bases between. Germline V CDR1 and CDR2: DFQATT, SNEGSKA (reference sequence). This CDR3 has 11 amino acids. The CDR3 DNA follows: TGCAGTGGGGCCAGTAGCTACGAGCAGTACTTC. This gives the protein CSGASSYEQYF.

This sequence joins TRBV15 and TRBJ2-1; TRBD2 is a possible D gene (6 bases). The CDR3 covers 16 residues. Germline loops: CDR1 LNHNV, CDR2 YYDKDF (reference sequence). V shed 0 bases and J shed 4 bases, with 13 bases lying between them. In nucleotides, the CDR3 is TGTGCCACCAGCAGAGATCCTAGCGCTAGATACAATGAGCAGTTCTTC. It codes for CATSRDPSARYNEQFF. Complete variable domain (other parts from reference TRBV15 and TRBJ2-1): DAMVIQNPRYQVTQFGKPVTLSCSQTLNHNVMYWYQQKSSQAPKLLFHYYDKDFNNEADTPDNFQSRRPNTSFCFLDIRSPGLGDTAMYLCATSRDPSARYNEQFFGPGTRLTVL.

This clonotype showed up just a few times. The chain uses TRBV24-1 and TRBJ2-3; 11 bases line up with TRBD1. CDR1 is KGHDR and CDR2 is SFDVKD in the germline V gene. J lost 4 bases, V lost 3 bases, and 8 bases had no gene match. The CDR3 totals 17 residues. This CDR3 reads CATSDAPDRGRPDTQYF. CDR3 DNA: TGTGCCACCAGTGATGCCCCGGACAGGGGGCGCCCAGATACGCAGTATTTT.

This clonotype was seen a few times. The rearrangement uses TRBV3-1 and TRBJ2-1; TRBD2 matches 10 bases. CDR3 length: 15 amino acids. Germline CDR1 reads LGHDT; CDR2 reads YNNKEL (reference sequence). V was pared by 1 base and J by 6 bases, with 3 bases of the junction left unmatched. CDR3 residues: CASSQVSGRRNEQFF. For the CDR3, the DNA is TGTGCCAGCAGCCAAGTTAGCGGGAGGCGCAATGAGCAGTTCTTC.

The chain couples TRBV6-1 to TRBJ1-3; unclear D gene. CDR1 and CDR2 (germline): MNHNS, SASEGT. Between the trimmed V and J ends, which lost 6 bases and 0 bases, there was a span of 9 bases. This CDR3 region has 14 residues. The CDR3 sequence: CASRPRSSGNTIYF. The DNA for the CDR3 is TGTGCCAGCAGGCCCCGGAGCTCTGGAAACACCATATATTTT.

In this sample, this clonotype turned up a few times. The chain joins TRBV7-2 to TRBJ1-1; no firm D call. V lost 3 bases and J 1 base, leaving 12 bases between the germline ends. In germline, CDR1 is SGHTA, CDR2 FQGNSA. The CDR3 has 15 residues. CDR3 coding DNA: TGTGCCAGCAGCTTCGCTGGAGTCAGGAACACTGAAGCTTTCTTT. Residues: CASSFAGVRNTEAFF.

The chain couples TRBV5-1 to TRBJ1-2, with a tentative D call TRBD1 (5 bases). This CDR3 region has 12 residues. CDR1 is SGHRS and CDR2 is YFSETQ in the germline V gene. V was cut by 2 bases and J by 7 bases, with 9 bases left in between. CDR3: CASSFEGVGYTF. The DNA of the CDR3 is TGCGCCAGCAGCTTCGAAGGGGTTGGCTACACCTTC.

In its sample, this clonotype was seen a few times. The rearrangement joins TRBV7-9 to TRBJ2-2; possible D gene TRBD2, 5 bases. This CDR3 has 13 amino acids. V dropped 4 bases and J dropped 7 bases, with 10 bases sitting between them. Germline V gene data show CDR1 as SEHNR and CDR2 as FQNEAQ (reference sequence). The CDR3 region has the DNA TGTGCCAGCAGCTCGGACTCTGGCGGGGAGCTGTTTTTT. Its protein product is CASSSDSGGELFF.

The table lists this clonotype with many counts. The V gene is TRBV5-1, the J gene TRBJ1-3; D not resolved. Germline CDR1 reads SGHRS; CDR2 reads YFSETQ. V gave up 0 bases and J gave up 0 bases, with 4 bases separating them. This CDR3 is 14 amino acids long. The CDR3 nucleotides read TGCGCCAGCAGCTTGGACACCTCTGGAAACACCATATATTTT. Encoded protein: CASSLDTSGNTIYF.

The chain combines TRBV20-1 with TRBJ2-7; D is perhaps TRBD2 (6 bases). The CDR3 loop spans 14 amino acids. Trimming pared 3 bases from V and 3 bases from J, leaving 15 bases between. CDR1 DFQATT and CDR2 SNEGSKA come from the germline V gene (reference sequence). The CDR3 reads CSARAGLPDYEQYF. The CDR3 DNA reads TGCAGTGCTAGGGCAGGACTACCCGACTACGAGCAGTACTTC.